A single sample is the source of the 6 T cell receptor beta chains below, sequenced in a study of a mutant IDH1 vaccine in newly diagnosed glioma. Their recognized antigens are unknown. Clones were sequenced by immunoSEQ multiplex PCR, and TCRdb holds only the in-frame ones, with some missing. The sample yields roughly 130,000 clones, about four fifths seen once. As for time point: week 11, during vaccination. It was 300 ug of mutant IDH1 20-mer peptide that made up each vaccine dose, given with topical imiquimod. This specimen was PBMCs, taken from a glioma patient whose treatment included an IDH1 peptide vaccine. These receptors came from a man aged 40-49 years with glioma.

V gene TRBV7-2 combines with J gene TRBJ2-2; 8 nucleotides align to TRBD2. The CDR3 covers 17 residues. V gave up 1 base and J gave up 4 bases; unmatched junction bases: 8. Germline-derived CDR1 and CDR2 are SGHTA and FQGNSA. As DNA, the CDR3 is TGTGCCAGCAGCTTAGAAGTTGCGGGAGGTCCCACCGGGGAGCTGTTTTTT. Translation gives CASSLEVAGGPTGELFF.

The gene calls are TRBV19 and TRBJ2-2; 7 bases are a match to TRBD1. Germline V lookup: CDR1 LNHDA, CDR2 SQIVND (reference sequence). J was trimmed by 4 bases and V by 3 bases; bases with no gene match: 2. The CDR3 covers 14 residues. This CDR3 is CASSIYRGTGELFF. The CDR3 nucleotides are TGTGCCAGTAGTATTTACAGGGGCACCGGGGAGCTGTTTTTT.

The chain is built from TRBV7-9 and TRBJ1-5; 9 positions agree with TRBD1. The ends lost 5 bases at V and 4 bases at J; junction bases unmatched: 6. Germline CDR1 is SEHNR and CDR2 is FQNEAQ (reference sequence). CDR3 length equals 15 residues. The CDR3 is CASSPGQGRNQPQHF. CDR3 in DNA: TGTGCCAGCAGCCCCGGACAGGGGCGGAATCAGCCCCAGCATTTT. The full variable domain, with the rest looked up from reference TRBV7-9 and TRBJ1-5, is DTGVSQNPRHKITKRGQNVTFRCDPISEHNRLYWYRQTLGQGPEFLTYFQNEAQLEKSRLLSDRFSAERPKGSFSTLEIQRTEQGDSAMYLCASSPGQGRNQPQHFGDGTRLSIL.

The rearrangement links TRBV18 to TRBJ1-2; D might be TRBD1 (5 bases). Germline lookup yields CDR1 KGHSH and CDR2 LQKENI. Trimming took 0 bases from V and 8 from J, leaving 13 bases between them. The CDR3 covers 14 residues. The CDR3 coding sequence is TGTGCCAGCTCACCACCGGGGCGCGATGAAGGCTACACCTTC. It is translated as CASSPPGRDEGYTF.

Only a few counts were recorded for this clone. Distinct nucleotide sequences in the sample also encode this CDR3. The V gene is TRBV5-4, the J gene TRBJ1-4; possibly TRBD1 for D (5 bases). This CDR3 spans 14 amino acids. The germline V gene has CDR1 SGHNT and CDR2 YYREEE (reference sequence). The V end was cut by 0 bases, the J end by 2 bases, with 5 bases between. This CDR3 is CASSLGGTNEKLFF. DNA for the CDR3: TGTGCCAGCAGCTTGGGGGGGACTAATGAAAAACTGTTTTTT.

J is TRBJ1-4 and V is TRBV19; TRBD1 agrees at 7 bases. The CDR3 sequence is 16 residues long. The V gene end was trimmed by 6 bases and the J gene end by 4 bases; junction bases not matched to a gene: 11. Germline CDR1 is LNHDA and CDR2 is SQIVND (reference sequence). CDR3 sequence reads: CASRRWGQRDNEKLFF. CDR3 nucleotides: TGTGCCAGTAGGAGATGGGGACAGCGGGATAATGAAAAACTGTTTTTT.